Shown below are 11 T cell receptor beta chains from a single sample sequenced in a study of CD8 T cells in ankylosing spondylitis. TCRdb re-analysed the 5' RACE reads in MiXCR, keeping a single row per CDR3 protein. The data hold 250,000 to 300,000 distinct CDR3 sequences, with 18% observed a single time. Input material: blood, either unsorted or a sorted T cell fraction (not recorded which). The receptor source for this set is a male donor with ankylosing spondylitis or in good health (not recorded which).

This chain connects TRBV9 to TRBJ2-2; D might be TRBD2 (5 bases). The CDR3 totals 14 residues. Trimming took 2 bases from V and 0 from J, leaving 5 bases between them. Germline CDR1 is SGDLS and CDR2 is YYNGEE. This chain's CDR3 is CASSVEANTGELFF. The CDR3 nucleotides are TGTGCCAGCAGCGTGGAGGCGAACACCGGGGAGCTGTTTTTT.

The CDR3 sequence: CASSLWGQGPSDEQYF. DNA for the CDR3: TGTGCCAGCAGCTTATGGGGACAGGGCCCTTCGGACGAGCAGTACTTC. The V and J genes are TRBV7-9 and TRBJ2-7; 9 bases are a match to TRBD1. The junction had 10 bases not matched to a gene; V was cut back by 2 bases and J by 5 bases. The germline V gene encodes CDR1 SEHNR and CDR2 FQNEAQ (reference sequence). CDR3 size: 16 residues.

The CDR3 bases are TGTGCCAGCAGTTTAGCGGAGGCCAGGCTAGCGGGACCAACAGATACGCAGTATTTT. It yields the protein CASSLAEARLAGPTDTQYF. The V and J genes are TRBV12-3 or TRBV12-4 and TRBJ2-3; 9 bases agree with TRBD2. The V and J ends lost 0 bases and 3 bases, in that order; junction bases with no gene match: 13. The CDR3 spans 19 residues.

V and J are TRBV9 and TRBJ2-7; TRBD2 aligns across 9 bases. CDR3 size: 14 residues. The germline CDR1 and CDR2 sequences are SGDLS and YYNGEE. V lost 4 bases, J lost 4 bases, and 6 bases stayed unmatched. CDR3 in DNA: TGTGCCAGCAGCTCGCCGGGACTAGCTTACGAGCAGTACTTC. As protein: CASSSPGLAYEQYF.

The chain carries TRBV5-1 and TRBJ2-7; D may be TRBD1 (6 bases). Germline lookup yields CDR1 SGHRS and CDR2 YFSETQ. V shed 0 bases and J shed 0 bases, with 10 bases lying between them. This CDR3 has 15 residues. The CDR3 protein is CASSLGLDSSYEQYF. DNA of the CDR3: TGCGCCAGCAGCTTGGGGTTGGACAGCTCCTACGAGCAGTACTTC.

This clonotype was seen only a few times. The chain employs TRBV20-1 and TRBJ2-3, with D tentatively TRBD1 (5 bases). The CDR3 has 16 amino acids. Trimming removed 0 bases from V and 0 bases from J, with 13 bases in between. The germline CDR1 and CDR2 sequences are DFQATT and SNEGSKA (reference sequence). CDR3 residues: CSARDRGQASTDTQYF. The CDR3, as DNA: TGCAGTGCTAGAGATCGAGGACAAGCTAGCACAGATACGCAGTATTTT.

The CDR3 region has the DNA TGTGCCAGCAGCCGGGCAGGAAATTCACCCCTCCACTTT. Protein: CASSRAGNSPLHF. This chain connects TRBV5-5 to TRBJ1-6; D remains ambiguous. Per germline, CDR1 SGHKS and CDR2 YYEKEE (reference sequence). Trimming left V 4 bases short and J 7 bases short, with 9 bases between. The CDR3 extends over 13 amino acids. The whole variable domain, filled in from reference TRBV5-5 and TRBJ1-6, reads DAGVTQSPTHLIKTRGQQVTLRCSPISGHKSVSWYQQVLGQGPQFIFQYYEKEERGRGNFPDRFSARQFPNYSSELNVNALLLGDSALYLCASSRAGNSPLHFGNGTRLTVT.

This clonotype was seen a few times. This chain connects TRBV12-3 or TRBV12-4 to TRBJ2-1; maybe TRBD1 (6 bases). The ends were cut back, 3 bases at V and 9 bases at J, with 12 bases in the middle. The CDR3 is made up of 13 amino acids. The CDR3: CASSFSLTGEQFF. CDR3 sequence (DNA): TGTGCCAGCAGTTTCTCCCTGACAGGTGAGCAGTTCTTC.

The genes are TRBV12-3 or TRBV12-4 and TRBJ2-1; perhaps TRBD2 as D (6 bases). The CDR3 has 17 residues. V gave up 3 bases and J gave up 6 bases, with 21 bases separating them. The CDR3 protein is CASSFAAGRTSANEQFF. The DNA of the CDR3 is TGTGCCAGCAGTTTCGCGGCGGGGCGAACGTCCGCCAATGAGCAGTTCTTC.

This clonotype occurred many times. V is TRBV7-2 and J is TRBJ2-7; 9 bases are shared with TRBD1. The CDR3 runs to 15 residues. The ends lost 6 bases at V and 2 bases at J; junction bases unmatched: 8. The germline V gene has CDR1 SGHTA and CDR2 FQGNSA. The CDR3 DNA reads TGTGCCAGCAGTCGACCGGGACAGGGAACCTACGAGCAGTACTTC. This gives the protein CASSRPGQGTYEQYF.

There are a few counts of this clonotype. The CDR3, as DNA: TGTGCCAGCAGACCCCCCCAGGCCTACGAGCAGTACTTC. Protein: CASRPPQAYEQYF. The V and J genes are TRBV7-8 and TRBJ2-7; D is unclear. The CDR3 length is 13 residues. V lost 6 bases to trimming and J lost 2 bases, with 11 bases between them. Germline V CDR1 and CDR2: SGHVS, FQNEAQ.